Below are 27 T cell receptor beta chains sequenced from a single sample in a study of beta chain features in type 1 diabetes. Whole-study results and caveats: Shorter TCRB CDR3s, moderately but significantly so, were found in Type 1 diabetes patients in all four CD4+ subsets.

Which antigens these TCRs recognize remains unknown. Since all of the isolated RNA was reverse transcribed, expressed TCRB transcripts were what got sequenced. Profiled with immunoSEQ multiplex PCR; TCRdb holds only in-frame clones, not every one. This table has about 640,000 clones, around 12% appearing once. Sequenced material: naive CD4+ T cells from blood. All receptors come from a young man with type 1 diabetes.

The table lists this clone with a few counts. This chain links TRBV9 with TRBJ2-5; tentatively, D is TRBD1 (6 bases). The CDR3 sequence is 14 residues long. CDR1 SGDLS and CDR2 YYNGEE come from the germline V gene. Trimming cost V 5 bases and J 1 base, with 12 bases left between them. The CDR3 is CASSLQGIQETQYF. The CDR3, as DNA: TGTGCCAGCAGTCTACAGGGAATCCAAGAGACCCAGTACTTC.

This clone showed up just a few times. The CDR3 protein is CSVGQGHGELFF. The CDR3 bases are TGCAGCGTTGGACAGGGCCACGGGGAGCTGTTTTTT. The chain links TRBV29-1 to TRBJ2-2, with 7 bases fitting TRBD1. Per the germline V gene, CDR1 is SQVTM and CDR2 is ANQGSEA. The CDR3 runs to 12 residues. The V and J ends lost 4 bases and 7 bases, in that order; junction bases with no gene match: 3.

J is TRBJ1-2 and V is TRBV9; 7 nucleotides agree with TRBD1. V was clipped by 3 bases and J by 2 bases; unmatched bases: 7. The CDR3 runs 15 residues. Germline values: CDR1 SGDLS, CDR2 YYNGEE. The DNA for the CDR3 is TGTGCCAGCAGCGCCTACACGGGACAGAACTATGGCTACACCTTC. Its translation: CASSAYTGQNYGYTF.

The rearrangement joins TRBV7-2 to TRBJ1-5; D may be TRBD1 (5 bases). Trimming stripped 3 bases from V and 0 bases from J, with 9 bases between. CDR1 and CDR2 (germline): SGHTA, FQGNSA. This CDR3 is built from 15 residues. Written as DNA, the CDR3 is TGTGCCAGCAGCTTTGGGGGGGTTAGCAATCAGCCCCAGCATTTT. As protein: CASSFGGVSNQPQHF.

The gene calls are TRBV27 and TRBJ2-1, with 10 bases fitting TRBD1. In germline, CDR1 is MNHEY, CDR2 SMNVEV (reference sequence). CDR3 length: 15 amino acids. V shed 6 bases and J 7 bases; nucleotides not matched to a gene: 9. Here the CDR3 DNA reads TGTGCCAGCAGACAGGCGGGACAGGGGCGAAATGAGCAGTTCTTC. Translation gives CASRQAGQGRNEQFF.

This clone was observed a few times. The genes are TRBV19 and TRBJ1-6, with unresolved D. The germline V gene encodes CDR1 LNHDA and CDR2 SQIVND (reference sequence). This CDR3 is 13 amino acids long. Trimming took off 5 bases at V and 5 bases at J, with 7 bases between the two ends. The CDR3 is CASSWADNSPLHF. CDR3 coding DNA: TGTGCCAGTAGTTGGGCAGATAATTCACCCCTCCACTTT.

This clone was seen a few times. This rearrangement joins TRBV10-3 to TRBJ2-3; D is possibly TRBD1 or TRBD2 (7 bases each). V was shortened by 11 bases and J by 2 bases, with 17 bases between the two germline ends. The germline CDR1 and CDR2 sequences are ENHRY and SYGVKD. The CDR3 runs to 14 residues. CDR3 DNA sequence: TGTGCCTCACGACAGGGAGGGGACACAGATACGCAGTATTTT. Translation gives CASRQGGDTDTQYF.

The chain joins TRBV4-2 to TRBJ1-5; D possibly corresponds to TRBD1 (5 bases). CDR1 is LGHNA, CDR2 YNFKEQ, per germline. The CDR3 loop spans 15 amino acids. Between the trimmed V and J ends, which lost 4 bases and 4 bases, there was a span of 14 bases. The DNA for the CDR3 is TGTGCCAGCAGCCGGTCCGGGACCACTAATCAGCCCCAGCATTTT. Its protein product is CASSRSGTTNQPQHF.

This rearrangement joins TRBV5-1 to TRBJ2-7; unclear D gene. The V and J ends lost 0 bases and 5 bases respectively, with 6 bases between them. CDR1 is SGHRS and CDR2 is YFSETQ in the germline V gene. The CDR3 has 12 residues. In nucleotides, the CDR3 is TGCGCCAGCAGCTTGGTGGCCGACGAGCAGTACTTC. Its translation is CASSLVADEQYF.

The chain carries TRBV19 and TRBJ1-2; no clear D. Per germline, CDR1 LNHDA and CDR2 SQIVND (reference sequence). Between the trimmed V and J ends, which lost 6 bases and 0 bases, there was a span of 17 bases. The CDR3 is 16 amino acids. In DNA, the CDR3 is TGTGCCAGTAGCACTAAAGGACGGCCGCCTAACTATGGCTACACCTTC. It translates to CASSTKGRPPNYGYTF.

This clone was detected only a few times. This chain uses TRBV10-3 with TRBJ1-2; the D is unclear. V was clipped by 3 bases and J by 4 bases, with 12 bases between them. The germline V gene encodes CDR1 ENHRY and CDR2 SYGVKD. This CDR3 has 14 residues. In nucleotides, the CDR3 is TGTGCCATCAGTGATTCGGAATACGGCTATGGCTACACCTTC. It yields the protein CAISDSEYGYGYTF.

J is TRBJ1-6 and V is TRBV7-2; 8 bases are shared with TRBD1. Germline-derived CDR1 and CDR2 are SGHTA and FQGNSA. J gave up 4 bases and V 5 bases, and 4 bases lay outside the gene matches. The CDR3 consists of 15 residues. Written as DNA, the CDR3 is TGTGCCAGCAGCCCAGGGACAGGTTATAATTCACCCCTCCACTTT. It encodes CASSPGTGYNSPLHF. Full variable domain (remainder filled in from reference TRBV7-2 and TRBJ1-6): GAGVSQSPSNKVTEKGKDVELRCDPISGHTALYWYRQSLGQGLEFLIYFQGNSAPDKSGLPSDRFSAERTGGSVSTLTIQRTQQEDSAVYLCASSPGTGYNSPLHFGNGTRLTVT.

This chain uses TRBV5-1 with TRBJ2-5, with 9 nucleotides matching TRBD2. In germline, CDR1 is SGHRS, CDR2 YFSETQ. V gave up 5 bases and J gave up 1 base; unmatched junction bases: 6. The CDR3 has 15 amino acids. CDR3 coding DNA: TGCGCCAGCAGTACGATAGCGGGGGTCCAAGAGACCCAGTACTTC. Its translation is CASSTIAGVQETQYF. Full variable domain (rest looked up from reference TRBV5-1 and TRBJ2-5): KAGVTQTPRYLIKTRGQQVTLSCSPISGHRSVSWYQQTPGQGLQFLFEYFSETQRNKGNFPGRFSGRQFSNSRSEMNVSTLELGDSALYLCASSTIAGVQETQYFGPGTRLLVL.

In its sample, this clone was seen a few times. The rearrangement links TRBV18 to TRBJ1-6, with TRBD1 as a possible D gene (6 bases). Germline V gene lookup returns CDR1 KGHSH and CDR2 LQKENI. V was trimmed by 6 bases and J by 7 bases, leaving 13 bases between them. The CDR3 sequence is 14 residues long. The CDR3 DNA reads TGTGCCAGCTCCGACGGACAGAGAAATTCACCCCTCCACTTT. Translated: CASSDGQRNSPLHF.

This rearrangement joins TRBV7-2 to TRBJ2-1; TRBD1 aligns across 9 bases. Germline trimming cut 4 bases from V and 3 bases from J; bases unmatched to any gene: 7. The length of the CDR3 is 16 residues. Germline CDR1 reads SGHTA; CDR2 reads FQGNSA. In nucleotides, the CDR3 is TGTGCCAGCAGCTCAAGGGGACAGGGAAGCTACAATGAGCAGTTCTTC. Encoded protein: CASSSRGQGSYNEQFF.

This clone showed up just a few times. Other nucleotide sequences from this sample produce the same CDR3. This chain links TRBV29-1 with TRBJ2-7, with 7 positions matching TRBD1. The germline V gene has CDR1 SQVTM and CDR2 ANQGSEA. This CDR3 is 13 amino acids long. The V gene end was trimmed by 5 bases and the J gene end by 3 bases; junction bases not matched to a gene: 7. The CDR3 coding sequence is TGCAGCGTTTCAGGGGGTTTAGGCTACGAGCAGTACTTC. Encoded protein: CSVSGGLGYEQYF.

This clone was picked up one time. The chain recombines TRBV6-1 with TRBJ2-1; TRBD2 might be the D (6 bases). With 0 bases removed from V and 3 bases from J, the gap between germline ends came to 18 bases. Per germline, CDR1 MNHNS and CDR2 SASEGT. The CDR3 is 18 amino acids. The CDR3 nucleotides read TGTGCCAGCAGTGAAGCGCTTATGCGGGGCCACTACTACAATGAGCAGTTCTTC. Protein product: CASSEALMRGHYYNEQFF.

J is TRBJ2-3 and V is TRBV9; D may be TRBD1 or TRBD2 (5 bases each). CDR3 length equals 17 residues. V lost 3 bases to trimming and J lost 5 bases, with 22 bases between them. The germline V gene encodes CDR1 SGDLS and CDR2 YYNGEE. As DNA, the CDR3 is TGTGCCAGCAGCGGGATCACCACCGGGACGACGAAAGATACGCAGTATTTT. This codes for CASSGITTGTTKDTQYF.

The chain combines TRBV29-1 with TRBJ1-2; D ambiguous. The germline CDR1 and CDR2 sequences are SQVTM and ANQGSEA. The CDR3 loop spans 14 amino acids. The V and J ends lost 3 bases and 6 bases respectively, with 17 bases between them. The CDR3 loop reads CSVDSQEGWDGYTF. The CDR3 nucleotides are TGCAGCGTTGACAGTCAAGAGGGATGGGATGGCTACACCTTC.

This clone was seen a few times. This chain joins TRBV11-3 and TRBJ1-4; D is uncertain. This CDR3 comprises 16 residues. V lost 4 bases, J lost 0 bases, and 12 bases lay in between. CDR1 and CDR2 from the germline V gene are SGHNT and YENEEA. In DNA form, the CDR3 reads TGTGCCAGCAGCTCAGAACACGGTGCAACTAATGAAAAACTGTTTTTT. It specifies CASSSEHGATNEKLFF.

There are a few counts of this clone. The genes are TRBV7-9 and TRBJ2-5; no definite D call. The germline V gene encodes CDR1 SEHNR and CDR2 FQNEAQ (reference sequence). This CDR3 is 15 amino acids long. V was cut by 3 bases and J by 1 base, with 12 bases left in between. The CDR3 nucleotides read TGTGCCAGCAGCTTGGTAACAGAAACCCAAGAGACCCAGTACTTC. This encodes CASSLVTETQETQYF.

The genes are TRBV9 and TRBJ2-1; 10 nucleotides agree with TRBD2. Germline V gives CDR1 SGDLS, CDR2 YYNGEE. V was pared by 0 bases and J by 2 bases, with 2 bases of the junction left unmatched. The CDR3 extends over 16 amino acids. The CDR3 nucleotides are TGTGCCAGCAGCGTAGGGACTAGCGGTCCCTACAATGAGCAGTTCTTC. Protein sequence: CASSVGTSGPYNEQFF. Full variable domain (remainder filled in from reference TRBV9 and TRBJ2-1): DSGVTQTPKHLITATGQRVTLRCSPRSGDLSVYWYQQSLDQGLQFLIQYYNGEERAKGNILERFSAQQFPDLHSELNLSSLELGDSALYFCASSVGTSGPYNEQFFGPGTRLTVL.

Worth noting for this clone: This same CDR3 is encoded by further DNA sequences in the sample. The chain employs TRBV5-6 and TRBJ1-2; no clear D. The germline CDR1 and CDR2 sequences are SGHDT and YYEEEE. The V end was cut by 0 bases, the J end by 2 bases, with 8 bases between. The CDR3 spans 14 residues. Written as DNA, the CDR3 is TGTGCCAGCAGCTTGGGACCGGGGAACTATGGCTACACCTTC. The encoded protein is CASSLGPGNYGYTF.

The table lists this clone with a few counts. The CDR3 ends on some other residue instead of the conserved phenylalanine or tryptophan, so this is likely a read error. The DNA is omitted, as the CDR3 cannot be located on it reliably, and the CDR3 follows TCRdb's listing. The chain is built from TRBV2 and TRBJ2-7; TRBD1 reflects the table's D call only, with no check against the DNA. The CDR3 is 10 residues long, counting both termini. Germline V gene lookup returns CDR1 SNHLY and CDR2 FYNNEI. This CDR3 is CASSEWAGAL.

The rearrangement uses TRBV7-2 and TRBJ1-6; maybe TRBD1 (5 bases). V lost 2 bases, J lost 8 bases, and 16 bases lay in between. This CDR3 comprises 16 residues. Germline values: CDR1 SGHTA, CDR2 FQGNSA. The DNA for the CDR3 is TGTGCCAGCAGCTTAAGTCAGGGCGGCTCTGATTCACCCCTCCACTTT. It yields the protein CASSLSQGGSDSPLHF. The full variable domain, completed using reference TRBV7-2 and TRBJ1-6, is GAGVSQSPSNKVTEKGKDVELRCDPISGHTALYWYRQSLGQGLEFLIYFQGNSAPDKSGLPSDRFSAERTGGSVSTLTIQRTQQEDSAVYLCASSLSQGGSDSPLHFGNGTRLTVT.

This clone was counted only a few times. The rearrangement uses TRBV11-3 and TRBJ1-1; 7 positions agree with TRBD1. This CDR3 spans 15 amino acids. J gave up 0 bases and V 5 bases, and 6 bases lay outside the gene matches. CDR1 and CDR2 (germline): SGHNT, YENEEA. CDR3 protein: CASSPRGTVNTEAFF. The CDR3 coding sequence is TGTGCCAGCAGCCCCCGGGGGACAGTGAACACTGAAGCTTTCTTT. Drawing the rest from reference TRBV11-3 and TRBJ1-1, the complete variable domain is EAGVVQSPRYKIIEKKQPVAFWCNPISGHNTLYWYLQNLGQGPELLIRYENEEAVDDSQLPKDRFSAERLKGVDSTLKIQPAELGDSAVYLCASSPRGTVNTEAFFGQGTRLTVV.

This clone occurred once. The chain joins TRBV5-1 to TRBJ2-1; 8 nucleotides agree with TRBD1. CDR3 length equals 13 residues. CDR1 is SGHRS and CDR2 is YFSETQ in the germline V gene. J was trimmed by 14 bases and V by 7 bases; bases with no gene match: 14. The CDR3 bases are TGCGCCAGCCAACCCTCTTCAGGGGGCCCTAAGTTCTTC. Its protein product is CASQPSSGGPKFF.